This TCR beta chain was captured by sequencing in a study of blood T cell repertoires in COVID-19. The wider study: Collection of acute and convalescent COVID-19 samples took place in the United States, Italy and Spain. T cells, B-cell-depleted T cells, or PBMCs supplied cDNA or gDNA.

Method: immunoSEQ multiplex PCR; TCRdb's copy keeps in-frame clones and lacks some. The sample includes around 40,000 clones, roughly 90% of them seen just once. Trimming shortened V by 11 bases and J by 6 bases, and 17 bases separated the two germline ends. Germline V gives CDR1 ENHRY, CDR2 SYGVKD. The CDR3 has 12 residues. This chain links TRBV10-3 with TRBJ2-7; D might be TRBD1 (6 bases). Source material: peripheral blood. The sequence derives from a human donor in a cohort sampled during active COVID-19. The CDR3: CAARTAPGEQYF. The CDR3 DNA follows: TGTGCCGCTAGGACAGCGCCCGGCGAGCAGTACTTC.